This TCR beta chain was identified during a study of Graves' ophthalmopathy and Graves' hyperthyroidism. Broader study findings: The majority of expanded thyroid clonotypes above 0.001 frequency also occurred in blood.

This CDR3 has 15 amino acids. Germline V gene lookup returns CDR1 MGHRA and CDR2 YSYEKL. With 5 bases clipped from V and 1 base from J, the junction kept 6 bases outside the gene matches. This clonotype was seen more than once but under ten times. Its specificity is unknown. Scientists amplified the TCR beta CDR3 regions from RNA transcripts. RT-PCR was first run with HTBI primers, then multiplex PCR in a second round. TCRdb recomputed calls from the multiplex PCR reads with MiXCR, one row per CDR3 protein. The table lists a few hundred thousand distinct CDR3 sequences, approximately 15% of them singletons. The study recruited hyperthyroidism patients aged 18 to 65 who were newly diagnosed, under 2 months' duration.

The chain combines TRBV4-1 with TRBJ2-5; 8 bases map to TRBD2. The sequence was collected from a woman aged 18-30 years with stable Graves' hyperthyroidism. Specimen: peripheral blood. Written as DNA, the CDR3 is TGCGCCAGCAGCGGGGGGCTAGCGGGCCAAGAGACCCAGTACTTC. This sequence encodes CASSGGLAGQETQYF.